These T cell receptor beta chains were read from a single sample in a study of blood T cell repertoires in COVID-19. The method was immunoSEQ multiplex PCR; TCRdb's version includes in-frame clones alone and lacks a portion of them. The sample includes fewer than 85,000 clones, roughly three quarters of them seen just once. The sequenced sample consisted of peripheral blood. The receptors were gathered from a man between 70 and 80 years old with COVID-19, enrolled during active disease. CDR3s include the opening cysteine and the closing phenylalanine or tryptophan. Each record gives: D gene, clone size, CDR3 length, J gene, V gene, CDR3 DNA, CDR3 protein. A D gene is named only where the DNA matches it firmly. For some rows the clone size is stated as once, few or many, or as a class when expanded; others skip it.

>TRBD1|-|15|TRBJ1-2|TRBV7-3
TGTGCCAGCAGCTTAAATCCGGGACAGGGAAATGGCTACACCTTC
CASSLNPGQGNGYTF
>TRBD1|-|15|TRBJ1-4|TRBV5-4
TGTGCCAGCAGCCAAATGACAGGGACTAATGAAAAACTGTTTTTT
CASSQMTGTNEKLFF
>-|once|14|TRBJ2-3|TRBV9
TGTGCCAGCAGCGTTGAACAGCGCACAGATACGCAGTATTTT
CASSVEQRTDTQYF
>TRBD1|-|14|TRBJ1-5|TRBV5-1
TGCGCCAGCAGACCGGACAGGGGGGGTCAGCCCCAGCATTTT
CASRPDRGGQPQHF
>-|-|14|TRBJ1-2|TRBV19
TGTGCCAGTAGTATATCAGGGGCCAGCTATGGCTACACCTTC
CASSISGASYGYTF
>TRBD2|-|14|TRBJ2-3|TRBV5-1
TGCGCCAGCAGCTTGGGGGTTAGCGGGGATACGCAGTATTTT
CASSLGVSGDTQYF
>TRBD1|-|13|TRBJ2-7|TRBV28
TGTGCCAGCAGGCCGGGACAGTCTTACGAGCAGTACTTC
CASRPGQSYEQYF
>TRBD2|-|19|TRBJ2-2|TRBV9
TGTGCCAGCAGCGGAACCGGGACTAGCGGGAGGGCGGGCACCGGGGAGCTGTTTTTT
CASSGTGTSGRAGTGELFF
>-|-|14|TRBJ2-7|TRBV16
TGTGCCAGCAGCCAACGGGTACTTCTCTACGAGCAGTACTTC
CASSQRVLLYEQYF
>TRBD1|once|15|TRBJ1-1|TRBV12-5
TGTGCTAGTGGTTCGGGACAGGGTCCAAACACTGAAGCTTTCTTT
CASGSGQGPNTEAFF
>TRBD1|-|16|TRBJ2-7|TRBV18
TGTGCCAGCTCACCACAGCTGGGACAGATCTCCTACGAGCAGTACTTC
CASSPQLGQISYEQYF
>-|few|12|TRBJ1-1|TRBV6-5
TGTGCCAGCACGGGGGTGAACACTGAAGCTTTCTTT
CASTGVNTEAFF
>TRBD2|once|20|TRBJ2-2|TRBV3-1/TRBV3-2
TGTGCCAGCAGCCACGCCTTATTGGGACTAGCGGGATTTCGGGGTGGGGAGCTGTTTTTT
CASSHALLGLAGFRGGELFF
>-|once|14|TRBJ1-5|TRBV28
TGTGCCAGCAGTCCGGCCCGGGGCAATCAGCCCCAGCATTTT
CASSPARGNQPQHF
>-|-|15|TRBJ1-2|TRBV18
TGTGCCAGCTCATTCGGTCAGGGTGACAAAGATGGCTACACCTTC
CASSFGQGDKDGYTF
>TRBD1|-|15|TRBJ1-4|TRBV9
TGTGCCAGCAGCAAAGACAGGGGGCTAGGTGAAAAACTGTTTTTT
CASSKDRGLGEKLFF
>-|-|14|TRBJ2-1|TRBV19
TGTGCCAGTAGTATTCCGGGGAGGAGGAATGAGCAGTTCTTC
CASSIPGRRNEQFF
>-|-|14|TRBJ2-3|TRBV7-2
TGTGCCAGCAGCTTGATCGGAGCGACAGATACGCAGTATTTT
CASSLIGATDTQYF
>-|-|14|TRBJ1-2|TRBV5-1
TGCGCCAGCAGCTTGGTGGCAGCTAACTATGGCTACACCTTC
CASSLVAANYGYTF
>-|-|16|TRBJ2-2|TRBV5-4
TGTGCCAGCAGCTTGATGAGCGTCGCGAACACCGGGGAGCTGTTTTTT
CASSLMSVANTGELFF
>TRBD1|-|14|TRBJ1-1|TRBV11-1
TGTGCCAGCAGCTGGGACAGGGGGAACACTGAAGCTTTCTTT
CASSWDRGNTEAFF
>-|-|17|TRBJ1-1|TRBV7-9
TGTGCCAGCAGCTTAGCGGGGAGCCTGACCCTGAACACTGAAGCTTTCTTT
CASSLAGSLTLNTEAFF